This TCR beta chain is from a study of shared T cell receptors in the human thymus. V gave up 5 bases and J gave up 4 bases; unmatched junction bases: 9. The CDR3 has 15 amino acids. The V gene's germline CDR1 is MNHNY and CDR2 SVGAGI (reference sequence). Assay: immunoSEQ multiplex PCR; the TCRdb copy retains only in-frame clones and omits some. This table has hundreds of thousands of clones, around 85% appearing once. These data were also reused for a study on human thymus T cells. That report notes: Donation came from healthy Finnish infants having corrective surgery for congenital heart defects. Thymic resections from corrective heart surgery supplied the tissue. Thymic as well as blood repertoires seemed to favor certain V and J genes unevenly.

What was sequenced was thymocytes. The chain links TRBV6-6 to TRBJ1-2, with 8 nucleotides matching TRBD1. This clonotype was sampled from a girl under two years old with a congenital heart defect. DNA of the CDR3: TGTGCCAGCAGTCCGCGACAGGGGCCATCCTATGGCTACACCTTC. Encoded protein: CASSPRQGPSYGYTF.